The sequence of this T cell receptor beta chain was determined in a study of blood T cell repertoires in COVID-19. Study background: Spain, Italy and the United States supplied samples that represented acute and convalescent COVID-19.

V was pared by 4 bases and J by 4 bases, with 11 bases of the junction left unmatched. CDR3 length equals 16 residues. Per the germline V gene, CDR1 is LNHDA and CDR2 is SQIVND (reference sequence). Under the authors' procedure: Reference gene primer amplification in the assay estimated nucleated cell counts. Clones were sequenced by immunoSEQ multiplex PCR, and TCRdb holds only the in-frame ones, with some missing. V and J calls and clone size are those listed in that table; D and trimming were worked out from the DNA. The sample has approximately 120,000 clones, around 80% seen once. Specimen: peripheral blood. The sequence was collected from a man of 80 years or more with active or convalescent COVID-19. The chain links TRBV19 to TRBJ2-3; 7 bases match TRBD2. The CDR3 spells CASSSGGRPPPDTQYF. CDR3 nucleotides: TGTGCCAGTAGTAGCGGGGGTCGACCCCCCCCAGATACGCAGTATTTT.